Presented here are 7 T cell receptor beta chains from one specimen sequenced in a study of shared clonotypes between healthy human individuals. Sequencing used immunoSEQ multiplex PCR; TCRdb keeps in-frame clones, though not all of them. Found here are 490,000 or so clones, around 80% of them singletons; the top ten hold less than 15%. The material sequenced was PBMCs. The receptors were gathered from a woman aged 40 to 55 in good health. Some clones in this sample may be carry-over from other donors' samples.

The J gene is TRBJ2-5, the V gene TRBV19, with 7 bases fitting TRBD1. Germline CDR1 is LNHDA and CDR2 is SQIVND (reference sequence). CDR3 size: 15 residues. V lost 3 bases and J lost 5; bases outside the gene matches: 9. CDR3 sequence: CASSMGYRGRETQYF. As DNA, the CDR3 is TGTGCCAGTAGTATGGGATACAGGGGACGGGAGACCCAGTACTTC.

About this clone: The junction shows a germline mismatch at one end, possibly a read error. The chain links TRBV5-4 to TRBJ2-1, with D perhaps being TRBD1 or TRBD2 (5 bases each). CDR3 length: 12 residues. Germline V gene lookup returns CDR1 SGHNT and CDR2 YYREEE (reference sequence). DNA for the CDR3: TGTGCCAGCAGTTTGGGGGACCTAGAGCAGTTCTTC. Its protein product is CASSLGDLEQFF.

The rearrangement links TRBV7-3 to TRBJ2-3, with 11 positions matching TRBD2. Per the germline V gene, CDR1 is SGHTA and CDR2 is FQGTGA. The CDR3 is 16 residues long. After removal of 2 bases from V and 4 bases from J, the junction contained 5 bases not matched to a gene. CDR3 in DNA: TGTGCCAGCAGCTTATTAGCGGGAGGGTTGGCAGATACGCAGTATTTT. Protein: CASSLLAGGLADTQYF. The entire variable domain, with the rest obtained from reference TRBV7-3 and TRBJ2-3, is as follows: GAGVSQTPSNKVTEKGKYVELRCDPISGHTALYWYRQSLGQGPEFLIYFQGTGAADDSGLPNDRFFAVRPEGSVSTLKIQRTERGDSAVYLCASSLLAGGLADTQYFGPGTRLTVL.

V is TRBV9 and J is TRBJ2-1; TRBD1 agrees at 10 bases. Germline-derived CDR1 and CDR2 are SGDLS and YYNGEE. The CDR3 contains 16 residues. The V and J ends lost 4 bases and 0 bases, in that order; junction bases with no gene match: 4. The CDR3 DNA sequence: TGTGCCAGCAGCACACGGACAGGGGGCTCCTACAATGAGCAGTTCTTC. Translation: CASSTRTGGSYNEQFF.

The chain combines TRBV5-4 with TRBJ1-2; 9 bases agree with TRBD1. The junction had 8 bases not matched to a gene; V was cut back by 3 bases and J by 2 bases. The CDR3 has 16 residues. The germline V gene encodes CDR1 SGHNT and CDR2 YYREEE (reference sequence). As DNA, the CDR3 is TGTGCCAGCAGCTGGGATGGACAGGGGACAAACTATGGCTACACCTTC. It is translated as CASSWDGQGTNYGYTF.

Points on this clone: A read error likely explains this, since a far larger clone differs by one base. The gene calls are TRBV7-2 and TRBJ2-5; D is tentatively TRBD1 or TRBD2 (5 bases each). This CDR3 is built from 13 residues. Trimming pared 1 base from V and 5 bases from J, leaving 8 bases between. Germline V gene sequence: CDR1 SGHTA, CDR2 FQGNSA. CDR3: CASSLGGVETQYF. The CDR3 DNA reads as TGTGCCAGCAGCTTAGGAGGGGTCGAGACCCAGTACTTC.

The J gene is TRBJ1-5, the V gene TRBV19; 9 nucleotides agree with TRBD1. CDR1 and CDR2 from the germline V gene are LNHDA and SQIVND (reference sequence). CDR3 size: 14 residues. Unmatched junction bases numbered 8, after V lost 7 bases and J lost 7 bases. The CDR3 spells CASNTGGARQPQHF. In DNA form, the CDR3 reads TGTGCCAGTAATACAGGGGGCGCGAGGCAGCCCCAGCATTTT.